This TCR beta chain was observed in a study of blood T cell repertoires in COVID-19. Study-wide context: Material from acute and convalescent COVID-19 was sourced from the United States, Italy and Spain. In each case, the material was cDNA or gDNA derived from T cells, B-cell-depleted T cells, or PBMCs.

Per the study methods: Estimation of nucleated cell counts was performed using reference gene primer amplification. The repertoire was sequenced with immunoSEQ multiplex PCR; TCRdb's copy has only in-frame clones and lacks some. The V and J calls and clone size come from that table; D and trimming were worked out from the DNA. The profile shows about 200,000 clones, about nine tenths of them singletons. V lost 5 bases and J lost 0, with 17 bases in between. The CDR3 has 16 residues. Germline V gene sequence: CDR1 MDHEN, CDR2 SYDVKM. The receptor was derived from a woman in her 70s with acute or convalescent COVID-19. The source material was peripheral blood. The chain joins TRBV28 to TRBJ2-7, with a tentative D call TRBD1 (6 bases). The CDR3 reads CASSRGARGSSYEQYF. The DNA for the CDR3 is TGTGCCAGCAGTCGTGGGGCCAGGGGATCCTCCTACGAGCAGTACTTC.